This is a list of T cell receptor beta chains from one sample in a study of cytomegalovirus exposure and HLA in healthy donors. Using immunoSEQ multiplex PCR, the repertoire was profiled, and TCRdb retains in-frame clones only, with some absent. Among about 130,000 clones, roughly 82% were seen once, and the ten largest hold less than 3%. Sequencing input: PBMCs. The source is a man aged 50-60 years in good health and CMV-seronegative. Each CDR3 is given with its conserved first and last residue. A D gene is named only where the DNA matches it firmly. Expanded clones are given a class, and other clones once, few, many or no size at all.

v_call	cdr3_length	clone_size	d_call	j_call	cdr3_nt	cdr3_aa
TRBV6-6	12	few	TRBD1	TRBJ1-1	TGTGCCAGCAGTTCCGGACAGGTTGAAGCTTTCTTT	CASSSGQVEAFF
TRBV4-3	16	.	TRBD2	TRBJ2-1	TGCGCCAGCAGCCAAGGCCCTAGCGGCTCCTACAATGAGCAGTTCTTC	CASSQGPSGSYNEQFF
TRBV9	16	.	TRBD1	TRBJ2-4	TGTGCCAGCAGCGTAGGTACGTCAGGGGGTCGAAACATTCAGTACTTC	CASSVGTSGGRNIQYF
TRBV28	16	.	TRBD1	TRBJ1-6	TGTGCCAGCAGTCCCCGGGGCAGGGGGCTGATATCACCCCTCCACTTT	CASSPRGRGLISPLHF
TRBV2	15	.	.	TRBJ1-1	TGTGCCAGCAGTGAACTTGGGCAGGGGAACACTGAAGCTTTCTTT	CASSELGQGNTEAFF
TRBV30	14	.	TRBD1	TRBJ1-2	TGTGCCTGGAGAGACAGGGCAGCTAACTATGGCTACACCTTC	CAWRDRAANYGYTF
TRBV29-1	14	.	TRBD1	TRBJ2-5	TGCAGCGTTAGGGACAGGGTAACTCAAGAGACCCAGTACTTC	CSVRDRVTQETQYF
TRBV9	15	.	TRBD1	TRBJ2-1	TGTGCCAGCAGCGTAGGACAGGGCGCCTACAATGAGCAGTTCTTC	CASSVGQGAYNEQFF
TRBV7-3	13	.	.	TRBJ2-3	TGTGCGAGCTCTTTAGCCAACACAGATACGCAGTATTTT	CASSLANTDTQYF
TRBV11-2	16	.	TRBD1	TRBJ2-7	TGCGCCAGCAGCTTAGATCTGACAGGGGCATCCTACGAGCAGTACTTC	CASSLDLTGASYEQYF
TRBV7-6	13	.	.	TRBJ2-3	TGTGCCAGCAGCTGGTCGTCAGGTGGTACGCAGTATTTT	CASSWSSGGTQYF
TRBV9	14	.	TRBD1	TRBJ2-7	TGTGCCAGCAGCGAAGGACAGGGGGCCTACGAGCAGTACTTC	CASSEGQGAYEQYF
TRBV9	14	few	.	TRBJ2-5	TGTGCCAGCAGCGTGCTCGGAACAGAGGAGACCCAGTACTTC	CASSVLGTEETQYF
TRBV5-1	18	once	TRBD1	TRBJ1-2	TGCGCCAGCAGCCATGACAAAGGACAGGGGGCGGCTTACTATGGCTACACCTTC	CASSHDKGQGAAYYGYTF
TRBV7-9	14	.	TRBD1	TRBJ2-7	TGTGCCAGCAGCTCCGGACAGGGATTCACCGAGCAGTACTTC	CASSSGQGFTEQYF
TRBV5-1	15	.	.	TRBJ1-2	TGCGCCAGCAGCTTGGGCCATACACAGGCGGAAGGCTACACCTTC	CASSLGHTQAEGYTF
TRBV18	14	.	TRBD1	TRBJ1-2	TGTGCCAGCTCACCAGGGACAGACCCTAGCGGCTACACCTTC	CASSPGTDPSGYTF
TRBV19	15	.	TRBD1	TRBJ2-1	TGTGCCAGTAGTATTTTAGGGACAGGGGGCAATGAGCAGTTCTTC	CASSILGTGGNEQFF
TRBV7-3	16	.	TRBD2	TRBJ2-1	TGTGCCAGCAGCCCCGGGGTAGCGGGGGAAAACAATGAGCAGTTCTTC	CASSPGVAGENNEQFF
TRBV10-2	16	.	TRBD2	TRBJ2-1	TGCGCCAGCAGCCCTAGCGGGGGTACACCCTACAATGAGCAGTTCTTC	CASSPSGGTPYNEQFF
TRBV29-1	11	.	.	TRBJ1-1	TGCAGCGCCCTTTTAAACACTGAAGCTTTCTTT	CSALLNTEAFF
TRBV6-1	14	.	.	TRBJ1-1	TGTGCCAGCGGGGGGTGGAGGGGACGATATGAAGCTTTCTTT	CASGGWRGRYEAFF
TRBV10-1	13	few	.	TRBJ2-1	TGCGCCAGCAGTGATGGCAACTACAATGAGCAGTTCTTC	CASSDGNYNEQFF
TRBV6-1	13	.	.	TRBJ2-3	TGTGCCAGCACGCGGACAGCTTATTATACGCAGTATTTT	CASTRTAYYTQYF
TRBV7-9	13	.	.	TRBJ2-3	TGTGCCAGCAGCTCGTCAGGGGGGGATACGCAGTATTTT	CASSSSGGDTQYF
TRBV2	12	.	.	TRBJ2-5	TGTGCCAGCAGTGTCCTAGGTAGGACCCAGTACTTC	CASSVLGRTQYF
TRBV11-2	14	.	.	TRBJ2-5	TGTGCCAGCAGCTTAGAGTGGGGAGCGGGGACCCAGTACTTC	CASSLEWGAGTQYF
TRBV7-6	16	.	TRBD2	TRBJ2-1	TGTGCCAGCAGCTTGTTTATAGCGGGGGGGCGTGATGAGCAGTTCTTC	CASSLFIAGGRDEQFF
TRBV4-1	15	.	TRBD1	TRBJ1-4	TGCGCCAGCAGCCAATTACAGGGGGCGCCGGAAAAACTGTTTTTT	CASSQLQGAPEKLFF
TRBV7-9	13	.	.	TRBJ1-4	TGTGCCAGCAGCTTATTCGGAGATGAAAAACTGTTTTTT	CASSLFGDEKLFF
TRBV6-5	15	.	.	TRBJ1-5	TGTGCCAGCTCTATTGGTGGGGGGTTCAATCAGCCCCAGCATTTT	CASSIGGGFNQPQHF
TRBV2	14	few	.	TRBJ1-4	TGTGCCAGCAGGTTTGGGGCCGTGGGTGAAAAACTGTTTTTT	CASRFGAVGEKLFF